The 12 T cell receptor beta chains reported below all come from one sample, sequenced in a study of T cells in Graves' hyperthyroidism and ophthalmopathy. The CDR3 regions of TCR beta were amplified from RNA transcripts. The TCR CDR3 was amplified in a first-round RT-PCR using the HTBI primer set. TCRdb fed the multiplex PCR reads into MiXCR, producing one record per CDR3 protein. In the table there are hundreds of thousands of distinct CDR3 sequences, more than 11% of which are singletons. Sequenced sample: blood. These receptors originate from a woman aged 25 to 39 with Graves' hyperthyroidism that later progressed to Graves' ophthalmopathy.

This clonotype was counted a few times. This sequence joins TRBV5-1 and TRBJ2-3; D remains unclear. The CDR3 runs 14 residues. V gave up 1 base and J gave up 0 bases, with 6 bases separating them. Germline values: CDR1 SGHRS, CDR2 YFSETQ. The CDR3 DNA is TGCGCCAGCAGCTTGATCCCTAGCACAGATACGCAGTATTTT. Translated: CASSLIPSTDTQYF.

There are many counts of this clonotype. The chain is built from TRBV12-3 or TRBV12-4 and TRBJ1-3; D possibly corresponds to TRBD1 (6 bases). V was pared by 3 bases and J by 2 bases, with 11 bases between. CDR3 size: 15 residues. The CDR3 sequence is CASSFGQKPGNTIYF. CDR3 bases: TGTGCCAGCAGTTTCGGACAGAAACCTGGAAACACCATATATTTT.

This clonotype has ten or more counts. The rearrangement links TRBV7-9 to TRBJ2-7; 9 nucleotides align to TRBD1. The CDR3 covers 19 residues. Germline values: CDR1 SEHNR, CDR2 FQNEAQ (reference sequence). The trim removed 5 bases at V and 2 bases at J, leaving 19 bases unmatched. The CDR3 loop reads CASSGPGTGSVKSPYEQYF. The CDR3 bases are TGTGCCAGCAGCGGCCCCGGGACAGGGTCCGTTAAATCGCCCTACGAGCAGTACTTC. Complete variable domain (other parts from reference TRBV7-9 and TRBJ2-7): DTGVSQNPRHKITKRGQNVTFRCDPISEHNRLYWYRQTLGQGPEFLTYFQNEAQLEKSRLLSDRFSAERPKGSFSTLEIQRTEQGDSAMYLCASSGPGTGSVKSPYEQYFGPGTRLTVT.

This clonotype was picked up many times. V and J are TRBV19 and TRBJ2-5, with D possibly TRBD2 on 5 matching bases. The CDR3 covers 14 residues. The V gene's germline CDR1 is LNHDA and CDR2 SQIVND (reference sequence). The germline V and J ends were trimmed by 6 bases and 1 base, with 12 bases remaining between them. The DNA of the CDR3 is TGTGCCAGTAGGGCGCCGGGAACCCAAGAGACCCAGTACTTC. Translated: CASRAPGTQETQYF.

This chain joins TRBV20-1 and TRBJ2-7; TRBD1 agrees at 7 bases. Germline V gene sequence: CDR1 DFQATT, CDR2 SNEGSKA (reference sequence). The CDR3 loop spans 14 amino acids. Unmatched junction bases numbered 5, after V lost 0 bases and J lost 3 bases. The CDR3 region is CSARDRDSVYEQYF. In nucleotides, the CDR3 is TGCAGTGCTAGAGATCGGGACAGCGTCTACGAGCAGTACTTC.

This clonotype showed up just a few times. This chain uses TRBV18 with TRBJ2-3, with D tentatively TRBD1 (6 bases). V lost 6 bases and J lost 1, with 11 bases in between. CDR1 is KGHSH, CDR2 LQKENI, per germline. The CDR3 sequence is 14 residues long. The CDR3 DNA reads as TGTGCCAGCTCTACAAGACAGGGCACAGATACGCAGTATTTT. Translation gives CASSTRQGTDTQYF. The complete variable domain, with remaining parts taken from reference TRBV18 and TRBJ2-3, reads NAGVMQNPRHLVRRRGQEARLRCSPMKGHSHVYWYRQLPEEGLKFMVYLQKENIIDESGMPKERFSAEFPKEGPSILRIQQVVRGDSAAYFCASSTRQGTDTQYFGPGTRLTVL.

This clonotype was seen ten or more times. The chain carries TRBV27 and TRBJ1-2; 7 nucleotides match TRBD1. Per the germline V gene, CDR1 is MNHEY and CDR2 is SMNVEV (reference sequence). The CDR3 length is 14 residues. Trimming removed 5 bases from V and 7 bases from J; junction bases left unmatched: 10. The CDR3 DNA is TGTGCCAGCAGTCTGACAGGGATTCAGAGTGGCTACACCTTC. Residues: CASSLTGIQSGYTF.

V is TRBV7-9 and J is TRBJ1-1, with a weak D call TRBD1 (5 bases). The CDR3 runs to 15 residues. The germline CDR1 and CDR2 sequences are SEHNR and FQNEAQ (reference sequence). Between the trimmed V and J ends, which lost 3 bases and 1 base, there was a span of 12 bases. CDR3 in amino acids: CASSFMDTQNTEAFF. CDR3 DNA sequence: TGTGCCAGCAGCTTTATGGACACTCAGAACACTGAAGCTTTCTTT. The full variable domain, rest sourced from reference TRBV7-9 and TRBJ1-1, is DTGVSQNPRHKITKRGQNVTFRCDPISEHNRLYWYRQTLGQGPEFLTYFQNEAQLEKSRLLSDRFSAERPKGSFSTLEIQRTEQGDSAMYLCASSFMDTQNTEAFFGQGTRLTVV.

This clonotype has a count of ten or more. CDR3 protein: CSARATPETQYF. For the CDR3, the DNA is TGCAGTGCTAGAGCCACCCCCGAGACCCAGTACTTC. V gene TRBV20-1 combines with J gene TRBJ2-5; D gene ambiguous. Per the germline V gene, CDR1 is DFQATT and CDR2 is SNEGSKA (reference sequence). The CDR3 loop spans 12 amino acids. Trimming took 1 base from V and 5 from J, leaving 8 bases between them.

This clonotype was seen at least ten times. V usage is TRBV20-1 and J usage is TRBJ2-5, with 11 bases fitting TRBD2. The CDR3 has 15 residues. V lost 4 bases, J lost 0 bases, and 4 bases stayed unmatched. Germline loops: CDR1 DFQATT, CDR2 SNEGSKA (reference sequence). Written as DNA, the CDR3 is TGCAGTGCTAAACGGACTAGCGGGTACCAAGAGACCCAGTACTTC. It yields the protein CSAKRTSGYQETQYF.

This clonotype occurred a few times. The chain combines TRBV27 with TRBJ1-5, with no clear D. The CDR3 consists of 13 residues. Germline V lookup: CDR1 MNHEY, CDR2 SMNVEV (reference sequence). V was shortened by 5 bases and J by 6 bases, with 11 bases between the two germline ends. The CDR3 sequence: CASSTTSAQPQHF. As DNA, the CDR3 is TGTGCCAGCAGTACAACATCAGCTCAGCCCCAGCATTTT.

V is TRBV18 and J is TRBJ1-1; D remains unclear. Germline V gene data show CDR1 as KGHSH and CDR2 as LQKENI. The V and J ends lost 3 bases and 4 bases respectively, with 12 bases between them. The CDR3 covers 14 residues. CDR3 in DNA: TGTGCCAGCTCACCGGTCAGCGAGGGCACTGAAGCTTTCTTT. Its protein is CASSPVSEGTEAFF.